This is a list of T cell receptor beta chains from one sample in a study of post-analysis software for immune sequencing data. TCRdb itself ran the PCR reads through MiXCR, one entry per CDR3 protein. Of 750,000 to 950,000 distinct CDR3 sequences in the sample, approximately 53% are singletons; the top ten hold 4% to 5.5%. The sample comprised blood. The receptors derive from a girl aged 10 to 17 with multiple sclerosis. The CDR3 runs from the conserved cysteine through the conserved F or W.

TRBJ1-6	TRBV7-2	CASSSDRGHSPLHF
TRBJ2-5	TRBV3-1	CASSQEVAGLPGTQYF
TRBJ2-5	TRBV6-2/TRBV6-3	CASSYSSDRSYNEQYF
TRBJ2-1	TRBV29-1	CSVGLAAREQFF
TRBJ2-3	TRBV29-1	CSVGREGGRADTQYF
TRBJ1-2	TRBV29-1	CSVTSGYGYTF
TRBJ2-1	TRBV29-1	CSVADSERWGEQFF
TRBJ1-1	TRBV7-8	CASSSRTQAEAFF
TRBJ2-7	TRBV14	CASSQGLWDAARAYEQYF
TRBJ1-5	TRBV29-1	CSVVGQGDQPQHF